This T cell receptor beta chain was recorded in a study of blood T cell repertoires in COVID-19. Study-level background: There were acute and convalescent COVID-19 samples, and they came from the United States, Italy and Spain. PBMCs, B-cell-depleted T cells, or T cells were the source of the cDNA or gDNA that made up the material.

Seattle cases were enrolled at active infection and followed longitudinally. CDR1 is SGHTA and CDR2 is FQGNSA in the germline V gene. There are 14 residues in the CDR3. With V trimmed by 5 bases and J by 8 bases, 9 bases remained unmatched. In the original analysis: Reference gene primers were amplified, and this amplification served to estimate nucleated cell counts. The assay was immunoSEQ multiplex PCR, and TCRdb's table has in-frame clones only and misses some. The DNA was the basis for D and trimming; V, J and clone size are from that table. The repertoire has 200,000 to 250,000 clones, approximately 85% of them found once; the top ten carry 2.4%.

This rearrangement joins TRBV7-2 to TRBJ1-2, with 9 nucleotides matching TRBD1. This receptor was obtained from a woman between 65 and 79 years old with COVID-19, enrolled during active disease. The sample consisted of peripheral blood. The CDR3 sequence: CASSTDRGGRGYTF. The CDR3, as DNA: TGTGCCAGCAGCACGGACAGGGGCGGCCGGGGCTACACCTTC.